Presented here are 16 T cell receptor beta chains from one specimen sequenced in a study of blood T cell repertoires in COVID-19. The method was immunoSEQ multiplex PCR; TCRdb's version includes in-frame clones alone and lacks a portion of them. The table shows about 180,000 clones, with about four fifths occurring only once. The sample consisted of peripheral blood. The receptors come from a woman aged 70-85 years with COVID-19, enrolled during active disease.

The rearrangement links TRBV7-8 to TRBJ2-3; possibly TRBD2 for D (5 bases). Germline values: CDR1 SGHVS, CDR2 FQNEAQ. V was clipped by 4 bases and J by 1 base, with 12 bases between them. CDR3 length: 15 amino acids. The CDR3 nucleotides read TGTGCCAGCAGCTCCGAGGGCCGCGGCACAGATACGCAGTATTTT. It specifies CASSSEGRGTDTQYF.

The CDR3 bases are TGTGCCAGCTTCCGACAGACTAATGAAAAACTGTTTTTT. It translates to CASFRQTNEKLFF. V usage is TRBV2 and J usage is TRBJ1-4; maybe TRBD1 (5 bases). The germline CDR1 and CDR2 sequences are SNHLY and FYNNEI. V lost 8 bases and J 2 bases, leaving 9 bases between the germline ends. The CDR3 spans 13 residues.

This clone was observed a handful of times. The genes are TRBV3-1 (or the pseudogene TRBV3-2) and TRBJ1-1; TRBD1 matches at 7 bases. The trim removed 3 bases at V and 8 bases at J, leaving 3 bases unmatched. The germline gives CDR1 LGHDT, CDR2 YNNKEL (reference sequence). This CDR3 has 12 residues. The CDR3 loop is CASSHKTGEAFF. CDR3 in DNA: TGTGCCAGCAGCCACAAGACAGGGGAAGCTTTCTTT.

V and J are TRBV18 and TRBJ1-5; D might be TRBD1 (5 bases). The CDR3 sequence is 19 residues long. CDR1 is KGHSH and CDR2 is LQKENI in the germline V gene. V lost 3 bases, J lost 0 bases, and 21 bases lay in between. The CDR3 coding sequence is TGTGCCAGCTCACCCAGGGAATGGGTAGGGAAATATAGCAATCAGCCCCAGCATTTT. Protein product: CASSPREWVGKYSNQPQHF.

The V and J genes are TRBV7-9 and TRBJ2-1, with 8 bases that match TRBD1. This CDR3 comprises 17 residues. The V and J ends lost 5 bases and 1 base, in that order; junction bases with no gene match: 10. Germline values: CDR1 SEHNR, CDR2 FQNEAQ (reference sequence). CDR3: CASSTVGQGVSYNEQFF. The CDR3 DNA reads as TGTGCCAGCAGCACGGTTGGACAGGGTGTTTCCTACAATGAGCAGTTCTTC.

This CDR3 is CASSLDPSGQGKGLFF. DNA of the CDR3: TGTGCCAGCAGCTTAGACCCTTCTGGACAGGGCAAAGGGCTGTTTTTT. The V and J genes are TRBV11-2 and TRBJ2-2; TRBD1 matches 8 bases. Germline V lookup: CDR1 SGHAT, CDR2 FQNNGV. Trimming cost V 0 bases and J 13 bases; bases outside gene matches: 13. The CDR3 covers 16 residues.

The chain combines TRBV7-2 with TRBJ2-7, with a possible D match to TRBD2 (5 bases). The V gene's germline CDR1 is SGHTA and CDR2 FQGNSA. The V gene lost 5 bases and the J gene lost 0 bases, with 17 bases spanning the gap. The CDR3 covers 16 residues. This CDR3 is CASSLRISGNSYEQYF. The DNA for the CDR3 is TGTGCCAGCAGCCTCCGAATCAGCGGAAACTCCTACGAGCAGTACTTC.

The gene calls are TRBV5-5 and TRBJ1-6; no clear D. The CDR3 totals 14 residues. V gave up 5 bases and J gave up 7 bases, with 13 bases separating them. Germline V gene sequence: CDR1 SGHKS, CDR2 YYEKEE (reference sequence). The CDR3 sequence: CASSLEVGNSPLHF. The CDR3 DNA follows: TGTGCCAGCAGTCTTGAGGTTGGCAATTCACCCCTCCACTTT.

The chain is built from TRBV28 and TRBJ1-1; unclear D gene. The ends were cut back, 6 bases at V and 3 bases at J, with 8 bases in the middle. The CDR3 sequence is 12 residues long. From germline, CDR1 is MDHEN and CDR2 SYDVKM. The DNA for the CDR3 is TGTGCCAGCAGAGAGCGGGACACTGAAGCTTTCTTT. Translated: CASRERDTEAFF.

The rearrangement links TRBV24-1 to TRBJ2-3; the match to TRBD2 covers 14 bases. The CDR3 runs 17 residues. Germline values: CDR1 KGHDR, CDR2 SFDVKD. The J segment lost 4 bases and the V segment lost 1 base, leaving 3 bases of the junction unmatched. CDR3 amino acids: CATSDLGLAGGSDTQYF. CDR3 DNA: TGTGCCACCAGTGATTTAGGACTAGCGGGAGGATCAGATACGCAGTATTTT.

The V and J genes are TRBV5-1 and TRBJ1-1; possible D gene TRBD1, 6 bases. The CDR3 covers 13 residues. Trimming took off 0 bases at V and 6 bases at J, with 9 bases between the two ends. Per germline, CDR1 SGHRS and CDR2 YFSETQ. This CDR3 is CASSLVGGAEAFF. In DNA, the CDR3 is TGCGCCAGCAGCTTGGTAGGGGGAGCTGAAGCTTTCTTT.

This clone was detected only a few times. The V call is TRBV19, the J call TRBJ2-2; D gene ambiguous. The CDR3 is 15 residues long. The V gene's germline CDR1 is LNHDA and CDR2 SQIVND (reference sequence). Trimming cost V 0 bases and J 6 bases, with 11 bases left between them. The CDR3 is CASSIDGSKAGELFF. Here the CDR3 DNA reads TGTGCCAGTAGTATAGATGGTAGCAAGGCCGGGGAGCTGTTTTTT.

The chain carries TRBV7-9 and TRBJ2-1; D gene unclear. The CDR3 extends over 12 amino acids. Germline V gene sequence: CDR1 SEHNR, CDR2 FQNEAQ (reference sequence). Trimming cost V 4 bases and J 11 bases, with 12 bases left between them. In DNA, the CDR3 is TGTGCCAGCAGCTACCAGGCGACCCAGCAGTTCTTC. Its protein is CASSYQATQQFF.

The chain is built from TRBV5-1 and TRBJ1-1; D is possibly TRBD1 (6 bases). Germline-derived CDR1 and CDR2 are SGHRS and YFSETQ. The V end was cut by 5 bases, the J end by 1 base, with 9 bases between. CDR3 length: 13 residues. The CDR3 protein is CASRMDRNTEAFF. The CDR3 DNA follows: TGCGCCAGCAGGATGGACAGGAACACTGAAGCTTTCTTT.

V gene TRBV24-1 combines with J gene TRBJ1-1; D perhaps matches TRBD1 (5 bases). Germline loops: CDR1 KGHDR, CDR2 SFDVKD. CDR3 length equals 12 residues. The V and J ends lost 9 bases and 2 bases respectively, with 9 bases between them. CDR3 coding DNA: TGTGCCACCGCAGGGTCAAACACTGAAGCTTTCTTT. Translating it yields CATAGSNTEAFF.

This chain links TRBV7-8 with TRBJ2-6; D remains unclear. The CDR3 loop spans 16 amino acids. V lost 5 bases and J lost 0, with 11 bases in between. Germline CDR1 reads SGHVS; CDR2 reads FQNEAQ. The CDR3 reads CASSKHGNSGANVLTF. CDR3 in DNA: TGTGCCAGCAGCAAGCATGGTAACTCTGGGGCCAACGTCCTGACTTTC. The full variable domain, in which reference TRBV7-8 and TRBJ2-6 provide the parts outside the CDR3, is GAGVSQSPRYKVAKRGQDVALRCDPISGHVSLFWYQQALGQGPEFLTYFQNEAQLDKSGLPSDRFFAERPEGSVSTLKIQRTQQEDSAVYLCASSKHGNSGANVLTFGAGSRLTVL.